A selection of T cell receptor beta chains follows, all from one sample in a study of multiple sclerosis patients with progressive multifocal leukoencephalopathy. Clones were sequenced by immunoSEQ multiplex PCR, and TCRdb holds only the in-frame ones, with some missing. The table has about 33,000 clones, roughly 90% seen once; the top ten hold 3% to 3.5%. Here the sequenced sample was PBMCs, taken from a patient treated with natalizumab. The receptors originated from a human donor with progressive multifocal leukoencephalopathy. CDR3s include the opening cysteine and the closing phenylalanine or tryptophan. Each record gives: V gene, clone size, D gene, J gene, CDR3 protein, CDR3 DNA. A D gene is named only where the DNA matches it firmly. Expanded clones are given a class, and other clones once, few, many or no size at all.

TRBV27	NA	NA	TRBJ1-6	CASSLFRAGNSPLHF	TGTGCCAGCAGTTTATTCAGGGCAGGGAATTCACCCCTCCACTTT
TRBV28	few	TRBD1	TRBJ1-2	CASSGRQGRDGYTF	TGTGCCAGCAGTGGCCGACAGGGGCGGGATGGCTACACCTTC
TRBV28	few	NA	TRBJ1-5	CASRGRVQPQHF	TGTGCCAGCAGGGGCAGGGTACAGCCCCAGCATTTT
TRBV5-1	NA	NA	TRBJ1-5	CASSLTGAGNNQPQHF	TGCGCCAGCAGCTTGACGGGGGCGGGCAACAATCAGCCCCAGCATTTT
TRBV19	NA	TRBD1	TRBJ2-2	CASRGQANTGELFF	TGTGCCAGTAGGGGACAGGCGAACACCGGGGAGCTGTTTTTT
TRBV11-3	once	TRBD1	TRBJ2-3	CASSAGPWGQGRTDTQYF	TGTGCCAGCAGCGCCGGGCCTTGGGGACAGGGACGGACAGATACGCAGTATTTT
TRBV18	NA	NA	TRBJ2-3	CASSPPGSSTDTQYF	TGTGCCAGCTCCCCTCCTGGGAGCTCCACAGATACGCAGTATTTT
TRBV4-3	few	NA	TRBJ1-3	CASSQALEGGNTIYF	TGCGCCAGCAGCCAAGCCTTAGAGGGGGGAAACACCATATATTTT
TRBV6-1	NA	NA	TRBJ1-5	CASSPRGDQPQHF	TGTGCCAGCAGCCCGAGGGGGGATCAGCCCCAGCATTTT
TRBV28	NA	NA	TRBJ1-2	CASSYPIGLGVGYTF	TGTGCCAGCAGTTACCCGATTGGGCTGGGGGTAGGCTACACCTTC
TRBV6-5	NA	NA	TRBJ2-1	CASSYLGEQFF	TGTGCCAGCAGTTACCTCGGTGAGCAGTTCTTC
TRBV28	once	NA	TRBJ2-3	CASSLAGSTDTQYF	TGTGCCAGCAGTTTGGCGGGAAGCACAGATACGCAGTATTTT
TRBV4-1	NA	TRBD1	TRBJ2-1	CASSQTGGSYNEQFF	TGCGCCAGCAGCCAAACAGGGGGCTCCTACAATGAGCAGTTCTTC
TRBV4-1	NA	NA	TRBJ1-6	CASSQDHDSNSPLHF	TGCGCCAGCAGCCAAGATCACGACAGTAATTCACCCCTCCACTTT
TRBV29-1	NA	NA	TRBJ1-1	CSAGDSLNTEAFF	TGCAGCGCTGGTGACAGCCTGAACACTGAAGCTTTCTTT
TRBV4-1	NA	NA	TRBJ1-5	CASSQGGSHQPQHF	TGCGCCAGCAGCCAAGGGGGATCCCATCAGCCCCAGCATTTT
TRBV14	NA	NA	TRBJ2-7	CASSQPDPLFRGHYEQYF	TGTGCCAGCAGCCAACCCGACCCCCTATTCCGGGGACACTACGAGCAGTACTTC